Listed here are 19 T cell receptor beta chains from one sample, sequenced in a study of shared clonotypes between healthy human individuals. Clones were sequenced by immunoSEQ multiplex PCR, and TCRdb holds only the in-frame ones, with some missing. The sample gives about 470,000 clones, roughly three quarters of which show up once; roughly an eighth is in the top ten. The sample comprised PBMCs. These TCRs come from a woman in her thirties or forties in good health. Some clones in this sample may be carry-over from other donors' samples.

The V call is TRBV5-1, the J call TRBJ2-1, with a weak D call TRBD1 (5 bases). Trimming took 0 bases from V and 4 from J, leaving 11 bases between them. The germline CDR1 and CDR2 sequences are SGHRS and YFSETQ. The CDR3 length is 15 residues. The CDR3 nucleotides are TGCGCCAGCAGCTTGGGGCTCACAGGATACAATGAGCAGTTCTTC. It specifies CASSLGLTGYNEQFF.

Details on this clone: A much larger clone differs by one base, so this may be a read error. J is TRBJ2-5 and V is TRBV9, with no clear D. Germline loops: CDR1 SGDLS, CDR2 YYNGEE. Trimming removed 0 bases at V and 2 bases at J, with 11 bases between. The CDR3 length is 15 residues. In DNA form, the CDR3 reads TGTGCCAGCAGCGTAGAGGCGTCCCCACAAGAGACCCAGTACTTC. As protein: CASSVEASPQETQYF.

The CDR3 nucleotides are TGTGCCAGCAGCTTAGCCGTCTTCACAGATACGCAGTATTTT. Protein: CASSLAVFTDTQYF. This chain joins TRBV11-2 and TRBJ2-3; D is ambiguous. The germline V gene has CDR1 SGHAT and CDR2 FQNNGV. Trimming stripped 1 base from V and 2 bases from J, with 7 bases between. The CDR3 loop spans 14 amino acids.

The chain joins TRBV5-1 to TRBJ2-7, with 8 bases that match TRBD1. Germline V gene data show CDR1 as SGHRS and CDR2 as YFSETQ. This CDR3 is built from 15 residues. V gave up 3 bases and J gave up 0 bases; unmatched junction bases: 5. This CDR3 is CASSYRTGSSYEQYF. CDR3 coding DNA: TGCGCCAGCAGCTACCGGACAGGGTCCTCCTACGAGCAGTACTTC.

The V call is TRBV10-2, the J call TRBJ2-1; D is unresolved. Trimming removed 5 bases at V and 4 bases at J, with 3 bases between. The CDR3 totals 11 residues. Germline V gene sequence: CDR1 WSHSY, CDR2 SAAADI. The CDR3 spells CASSPYNEQFF. The CDR3 DNA is TGCGCCAGCAGTCCTTACAATGAGCAGTTCTTC.

The V call is TRBV12-1, the J call TRBJ2-7. TRBV12-1 is listed as a pseudogene. CDR3 size: 16 residues. DNA for the CDR3: TGTGCCAGCAGCTTTGTGGCTACGGCCTACTCCTACGAGCAGTACTTC. Translation gives CASSFVATAYSYEQYF.

The CDR3 bases are TGTGCCAGCCAGGGGACCCCTGGGGCCAACGTCCTGACTTTC. It yields the protein CASQGTPGANVLTF. The V gene is TRBV7-8, the J gene TRBJ2-6, with a weak D call TRBD1 (6 bases). V was clipped by 8 bases and J by 2 bases, with 10 bases between them. The CDR3 runs 14 residues. CDR1 is SGHVS and CDR2 is FQNEAQ in the germline V gene.

Comments on this clone: This likely reflects a read error, since a far larger clone is one base away. The sample holds other DNA sequences that translate to the same CDR3. The chain has TRBV9 and TRBJ2-2; D is undetermined. The V end was cut by 0 bases, the J end by 3 bases, with 6 bases between. The length of the CDR3 is 14 residues. Germline V gene sequence: CDR1 SGDLS, CDR2 YYNGEE. CDR3: CASSVGVYTGELFF. The CDR3 DNA reads TGTGCCAGCAGCGTAGGGGTTTACACCGGGGAGCTGTTTTTT.

The chain uses TRBV15 and TRBJ1-2; TRBD1 matches at 7 bases. The CDR3 covers 16 residues. The V segment lost 2 bases and the J segment 2 bases; nucleotides outside the gene matches: 8. Germline CDR1 is LNHNV and CDR2 is YYDKDF (reference sequence). This chain's CDR3 is CATSRTSGQINYGYTF. DNA of the CDR3: TGTGCCACCAGCAGAACCTCGGGACAGATAAACTATGGCTACACCTTC. Together with reference TRBV15 and TRBJ1-2, the CDR3 gives the full variable domain: DAMVIQNPRYQVTQFGKPVTLSCSQTLNHNVMYWYQQKSSQAPKLLFHYYDKDFNNEADTPDNFQSRRPNTSFCFLDIRSPGLGDTAMYLCATSRTSGQINYGYTFGSGTRLTVV.

This clone was detected a few times. The chain employs TRBV18 and TRBJ2-2; 7 nucleotides align to TRBD1. Trimming took 6 bases from V and 0 from J; bases not matched to a gene: 10. The CDR3 is 17 residues long. Germline V gives CDR1 KGHSH, CDR2 LQKENI. The CDR3 nucleotides read TGTGCCAGCTCTGAGCTACCTCAGGGGGCGAACACCGGGGAGCTGTTTTTT. Translated: CASSELPQGANTGELFF.

V and J are TRBV18 and TRBJ2-2; D gene uncertain. CDR1 and CDR2 from the germline V gene are KGHSH and LQKENI. V was clipped by 3 bases and J by 0 bases, with 5 bases between them. The CDR3 runs 14 residues. The CDR3 is CASSPPSNTGELFF. The CDR3 bases are TGTGCCAGCTCACCGCCTTCGAACACCGGGGAGCTGTTTTTT.

The J gene is TRBJ2-7, the V gene TRBV30, with D maybe TRBD2 (6 bases). The CDR3 totals 17 residues. V lost 5 bases, J lost 7 bases, and 30 bases lay in between. The germline V gene encodes CDR1 GTSNPN and CDR2 SVGIG (reference sequence). CDR3: CAWASLGTGDGPREQYF. The CDR3 DNA is TGTGCCTGGGCGAGCCTTGGGACGGGAGACGGCCCTCGAGAGCAGTACTTC.

This rearrangement joins TRBV18 to TRBJ2-6; D possibly corresponds to TRBD2 (5 bases). The CDR3 loop spans 17 amino acids. Per the germline V gene, CDR1 is KGHSH and CDR2 is LQKENI. The ends were cut back, 1 base at V and 2 bases at J, with 12 bases in the middle. Here the CDR3 reads CASSPLAGKAGANVLTF. The CDR3 nucleotides read TGTGCCAGCTCACCACTTGCCGGGAAGGCTGGGGCCAACGTCCTGACTTTC.

The chain uses TRBV6-5 and TRBJ1-2; tentative D call: TRBD1 (5 bases). The CDR3 spans 14 residues. Per germline, CDR1 MNHEY and CDR2 SVGAGI. V lost 5 bases and J lost 6, with 16 bases in between. The DNA for the CDR3 is TGTGCCAGCAGTCCCCCCGGGGGGGTTGATGGCTACACCTTC. Translating gives CASSPPGGVDGYTF.

Only a few counts were recorded for this clone. The chain couples TRBV11-2 to TRBJ2-1; D is possibly TRBD1 or TRBD2 (5 bases each). Looked up from germline, CDR1 is SGHAT and CDR2 is FQNNGV. The CDR3 is 15 residues long. The V and J ends lost 8 bases and 3 bases respectively, with 17 bases between them. The CDR3 coding sequence is TGTGCCAGCGGGCCGGGGCGGGCCCTCTACAATGAGCAGTTCTTC. Its protein product is CASGPGRALYNEQFF. The variable domain in full, completed from reference TRBV11-2 and TRBJ2-1, reads EAGVAQSPRYKIIEKRQSVAFWCNPISGHATLYWYQQILGQGPKLLIQFQNNGVVDDSQLPKDRFSAERLKGVDSTLKIQPAKLEDSAVYLCASGPGRALYNEQFFGPGTRLTVL.

In its sample, this clone was seen a few times. The rearrangement links TRBV5-1 to TRBJ2-6; 9 nucleotides match TRBD1. The CDR3 is made up of 17 amino acids. CDR1 is SGHRS and CDR2 is YFSETQ in the germline V gene. The ends lost 4 bases at V and 0 bases at J; junction bases unmatched: 5. The CDR3 coding sequence is TGCGCCAGCAGCGACGGGACAGGGCCCTCTGGGGCCAACGTCCTGACTTTC. It encodes CASSDGTGPSGANVLTF.

Concerning this clone: At one boundary the junction diverges from the germline segment, which might be a read error. V gene TRBV7-2 combines with J gene TRBJ2-3, with a possible D match to TRBD1 (5 bases). The CDR3 spans 9 residues. Germline assignment: CDR1 SGHTA and CDR2 FQGNSA. The CDR3: CASSLTGTF. Written as DNA, the CDR3 is TGTGCCAGCAGCTTAACAGGCACATTT. The full variable domain, rest sourced from reference TRBV7-2 and TRBJ2-3, is GAGVSQSPSNKVTEKGKDVELRCDPISGHTALYWYRQSLGQGLEFLIYFQGNSAPDKSGLPSDRFSAERTGGSVSTLTIQRTQQEDSAVYLCASSLTGTFGPGTRLTVL.

The rearrangement uses TRBV15 and TRBJ2-5; D unresolved. The CDR3 loop spans 15 amino acids. V lost 2 bases, J lost 5 bases, and 15 bases lay in between. Germline assignment: CDR1 LNHNV and CDR2 YYDKDF (reference sequence). CDR3 in DNA: TGTGCCACCAGCAGACGGACCACCGCTACGGAGACCCAGTACTTC. Translation: CATSRRTTATETQYF. Full variable domain (remainder filled in from reference TRBV15 and TRBJ2-5): DAMVIQNPRYQVTQFGKPVTLSCSQTLNHNVMYWYQQKSSQAPKLLFHYYDKDFNNEADTPDNFQSRRPNTSFCFLDIRSPGLGDTAMYLCATSRRTTATETQYFGPGTRLLVL.

This clone was seen only once. The rearrangement links TRBV28 to TRBJ2-7; no definite D call. Trimming left V 3 bases short and J 3 bases short, with 6 bases between. This CDR3 contains 12 residues. CDR1 is MDHEN, CDR2 SYDVKM, per germline. The CDR3 coding sequence is TGTGCCAGCAGTTTGGTGGACTACGAGCAGTACTTC. It is translated as CASSLVDYEQYF. The full variable domain, rest sourced from reference TRBV28 and TRBJ2-7, is DVKVTQSSRYLVKRTGEKVFLECVQDMDHENMFWYRQDPGLGLRLIYFSYDVKMKEKGDIPEGYSVSREKKERFSLILESASTNQTSMYLCASSLVDYEQYFGPGTRLTVT.